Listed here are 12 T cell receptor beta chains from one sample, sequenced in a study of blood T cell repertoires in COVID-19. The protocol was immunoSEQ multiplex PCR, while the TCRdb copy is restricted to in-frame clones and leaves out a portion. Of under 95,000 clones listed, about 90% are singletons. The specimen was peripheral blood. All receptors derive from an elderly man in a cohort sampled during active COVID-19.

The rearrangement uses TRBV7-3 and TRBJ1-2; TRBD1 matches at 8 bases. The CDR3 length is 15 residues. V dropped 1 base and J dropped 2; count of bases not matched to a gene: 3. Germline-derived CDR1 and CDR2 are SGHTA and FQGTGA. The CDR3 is CASSLMGQANYGYTF. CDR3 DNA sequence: TGTGCCAGCAGCTTAATGGGACAGGCAAACTATGGCTACACCTTC.

The CDR3 coding sequence is TGTGCCAGCAGCCAATGGAGCGATGAGCAGTTCTTC. Protein: CASSQWSDEQFF. J is TRBJ2-1 and V is TRBV3-1 (or the pseudogene TRBV3-2); D is undetermined. V was trimmed by 2 bases and J by 8 bases, leaving 7 bases between them. Germline assignment: CDR1 LGHDT and CDR2 YNNKEL (reference sequence). The CDR3 is 12 amino acids.

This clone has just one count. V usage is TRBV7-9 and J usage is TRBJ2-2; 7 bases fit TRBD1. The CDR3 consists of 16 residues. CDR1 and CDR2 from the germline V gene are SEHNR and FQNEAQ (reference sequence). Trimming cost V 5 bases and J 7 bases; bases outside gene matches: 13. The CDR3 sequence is CASSRSTGPANGELFF. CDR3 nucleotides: TGTGCCAGCAGCCGATCGACAGGGCCCGCAAACGGGGAGCTGTTTTTT.

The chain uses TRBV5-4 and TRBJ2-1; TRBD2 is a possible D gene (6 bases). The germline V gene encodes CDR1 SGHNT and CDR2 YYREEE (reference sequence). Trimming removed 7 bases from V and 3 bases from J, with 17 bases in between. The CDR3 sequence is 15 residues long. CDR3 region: CASAGGLDSYNEQFF. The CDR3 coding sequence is TGTGCCAGCGCCGGGGGTCTTGACAGCTACAATGAGCAGTTCTTC.

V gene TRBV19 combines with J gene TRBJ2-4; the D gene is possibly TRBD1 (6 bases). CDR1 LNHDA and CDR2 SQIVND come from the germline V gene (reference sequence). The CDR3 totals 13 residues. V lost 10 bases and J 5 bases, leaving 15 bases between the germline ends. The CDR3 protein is CAIGKDSENIQYF. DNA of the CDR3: TGTGCCATCGGAAAGGACAGCGAAAACATTCAGTACTTC.

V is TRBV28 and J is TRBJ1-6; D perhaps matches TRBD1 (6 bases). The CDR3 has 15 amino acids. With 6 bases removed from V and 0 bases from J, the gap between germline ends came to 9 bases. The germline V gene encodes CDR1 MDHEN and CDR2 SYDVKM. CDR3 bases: TGTGCCAGCAGAACAGGGAGCTCCTATAATTCACCCCTCCACTTT. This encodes CASRTGSSYNSPLHF.

The CDR3, as DNA: TGCGCCAGCAGCCAACCCGGACGGAGGCTAGATCAGCCCCAGCATTTT. Amino acids: CASSQPGRRLDQPQHF. V is TRBV4-1 and J is TRBJ1-5, with no clear D. Trimming left V 2 bases short and J 5 bases short, with 16 bases between. CDR1 and CDR2 from the germline V gene are MGHRA and YSYEKL. This CDR3 is built from 16 residues.

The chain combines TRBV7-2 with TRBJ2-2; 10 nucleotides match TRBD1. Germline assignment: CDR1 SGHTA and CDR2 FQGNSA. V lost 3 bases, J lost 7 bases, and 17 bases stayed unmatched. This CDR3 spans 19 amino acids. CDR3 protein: CASSLPGTGAKVVRGELFF. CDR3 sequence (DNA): TGTGCCAGCAGCTTGCCTGGGACAGGGGCAAAGGTTGTGCGCGGGGAGCTGTTTTTT. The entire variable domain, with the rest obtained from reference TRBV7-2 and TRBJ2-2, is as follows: GAGVSQSPSNKVTEKGKDVELRCDPISGHTALYWYRQSLGQGLEFLIYFQGNSAPDKSGLPSDRFSAERTGGSVSTLTIQRTQQEDSAVYLCASSLPGTGAKVVRGELFFGEGSRLTVL.

The DNA for the CDR3 is TGTGCCAGCAGCTTCTATAGCTCAGGGGCCAACGTCCTGACTTTC. Its translation: CASSFYSSGANVLTF. The chain has TRBV27 and TRBJ2-6, with D unclear. The V gene's germline CDR1 is MNHEY and CDR2 SMNVEV (reference sequence). V shed 6 bases and J shed 4 bases, with 13 bases lying between them. The length of the CDR3 is 15 residues.

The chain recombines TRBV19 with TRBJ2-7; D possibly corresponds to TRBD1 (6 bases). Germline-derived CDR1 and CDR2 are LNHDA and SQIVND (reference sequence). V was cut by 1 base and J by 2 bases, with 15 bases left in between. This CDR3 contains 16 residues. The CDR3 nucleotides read TGTGCCAGTAGTATAGTGCAGGGGAAGGCAGCCTACGAGCAGTACTTC. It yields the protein CASSIVQGKAAYEQYF.

The CDR3 sequence is CASSDRGRNQPQHF. Written as DNA, the CDR3 is TGTGCCAGCTCGGACAGGGGTCGCAATCAGCCCCAGCATTTT. The gene calls are TRBV6-5 and TRBJ1-5; the match to TRBD1 covers 9 bases. J was trimmed by 2 bases and V by 8 bases; bases with no gene match: 4. The CDR3 extends over 14 amino acids. CDR1 is MNHEY, CDR2 SVGAGI, per germline.

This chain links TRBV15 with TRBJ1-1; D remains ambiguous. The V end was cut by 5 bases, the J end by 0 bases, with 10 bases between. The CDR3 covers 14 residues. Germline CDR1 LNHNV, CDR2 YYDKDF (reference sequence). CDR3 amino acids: CATSRRLMNTEAFF. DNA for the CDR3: TGTGCCACCAGCCGCAGACTGATGAACACTGAAGCTTTCTTT.